What follows are 19 T cell receptor beta chains derived from one specimen sequenced in a study of identical twins. TCRdb re-called the 5' RACE reads with MiXCR, one entry per CDR3 protein. The sample includes hundreds of thousands of distinct CDR3 sequences, approximately 20% of them seen just once. These data were also reused for a study on yellow fever vaccine responses in identical twins.

The material sequenced was CD4+ T cells sorted from blood. The receptors shown here come from a woman aged 18-29 years in good health.

The rearrangement uses TRBV6-5 and TRBJ2-7, with 7 bases that match TRBD2. This CDR3 spans 15 amino acids. Germline trimming cut 0 bases from V and 6 bases from J; bases unmatched to any gene: 8. Germline CDR1 and CDR2: MNHEY and SVGAGI. CDR3 sequence: CASSYSLRGVSEQYF. CDR3 DNA: TGTGCCAGCAGTTACTCTCTTCGGGGGGTAAGCGAGCAGTACTTC.

The gene calls are TRBV5-6 and TRBJ1-1, with D tentatively TRBD1 (5 bases). This CDR3 spans 15 amino acids. With 0 bases removed from V and 3 bases from J, the gap between germline ends came to 12 bases. Germline V lookup: CDR1 SGHDT, CDR2 YYEEEE. Here the CDR3 DNA reads TGTGCCAGCAGCTTGGCGGGGGTCGTCTACACTGAAGCTTTCTTT. Translating gives CASSLAGVVYTEAFF.

The chain links TRBV7-9 to TRBJ2-5, with 8 bases identical to TRBD1. The CDR3 has 14 amino acids. Germline CDR1 and CDR2: SEHNR and FQNEAQ (reference sequence). Trimming removed 5 bases from V and 4 bases from J; junction bases left unmatched: 6. The CDR3 DNA is TGTGCCAGCAGCCAGGACAGGGCGGGAGAGACCCAGTACTTC. Protein sequence: CASSQDRAGETQYF.

The CDR3 nucleotides are TGTGCCAGCGGTAAGCCGTGGGGTCTCCAAGAGACCCAGTACTTC. Encoded protein: CASGKPWGLQETQYF. The chain joins TRBV27 to TRBJ2-5; unclear D gene. Germline V gene lookup returns CDR1 MNHEY and CDR2 SMNVEV (reference sequence). Trimming cost V 8 bases and J 1 base, with 17 bases left between them. This CDR3 has 15 amino acids.

This sequence joins TRBV9 and TRBJ2-3, with TRBD2 identical over 11 bases. The CDR3 has 16 residues. Germline trimming cut 4 bases from V and 0 bases from J; bases unmatched to any gene: 4. Looked up from germline, CDR1 is SGDLS and CDR2 is YYNGEE. CDR3: CASSSRLAGSTDTQYF. The CDR3 nucleotides read TGTGCCAGCAGCTCCCGACTAGCGGGAAGCACAGATACGCAGTATTTT.

This clonotype was detected a few times. V gene TRBV20-1 combines with J gene TRBJ2-6; D is undetermined. The germline gives CDR1 DFQATT, CDR2 SNEGSKA (reference sequence). Trimming took 2 bases from V and 0 from J, leaving 11 bases between them. The CDR3 length is 16 residues. The CDR3, as DNA: TGCAGTGCTAGAAAATGGGGAAGCTCTGGGGCCAACGTCCTGACTTTC. Translation: CSARKWGSSGANVLTF.

This clonotype has more than one count but fewer than ten. The chain couples TRBV5-1 to TRBJ2-1; 8 positions match TRBD1. The CDR3 extends over 16 amino acids. The germline CDR1 and CDR2 sequences are SGHRS and YFSETQ. With V trimmed by 0 bases and J by 1 base, 3 bases remained unmatched. The CDR3 bases are TGCGCCAGCAGCTTGGGCAGGGGGCCTTCCTACAATGAGCAGTTCTTC. Its protein is CASSLGRGPSYNEQFF.

This clonotype was seen more than once but under ten times. V gene TRBV4-1 combines with J gene TRBJ2-1, with 7 bases matching TRBD2. Trimming at V came to 0 bases and at J to 7 bases, leaving 9 bases not matched to a gene. CDR3 length: 16 residues. CDR1 is MGHRA and CDR2 is YSYEKL in the germline V gene. The CDR3 coding sequence is TGCGCCAGCAGCCAAGAAGTTGGGCGGGAGCGTAATGAGCAGTTCTTC. Encoded protein: CASSQEVGRERNEQFF.

The V call is TRBV20-1, the J call TRBJ2-3; no firm D call. Trimming removed 0 bases from V and 8 bases from J, with 15 bases in between. The CDR3 covers 14 residues. Per the germline V gene, CDR1 is DFQATT and CDR2 is SNEGSKA (reference sequence). The CDR3 loop reads CSARDSRAQITQYF. In nucleotides, the CDR3 is TGCAGTGCTAGAGATTCTAGAGCACAGATTACGCAGTATTTT.

In its sample, this clonotype was seen a few times. The rearrangement links TRBV20-1 to TRBJ2-1, with D perhaps TRBD2 (6 bases). The CDR3 is 12 residues long. The V end was cut by 5 bases, the J end by 9 bases, with 14 bases between. Germline-derived CDR1 and CDR2 are DFQATT and SNEGSKA (reference sequence). CDR3 DNA sequence: TGCAGTGCTCTCCGGGAGCGGCTTGAGCAGTTCTTC. Protein sequence: CSALRERLEQFF.

V usage is TRBV5-6 and J usage is TRBJ2-7, with 9 positions matching TRBD1. Germline V CDR1 and CDR2: SGHDT, YYEEEE. This CDR3 spans 15 amino acids. The V segment lost 5 bases and the J segment 0 bases; nucleotides outside the gene matches: 6. CDR3 region: CASRRTGASSYEQYF. The CDR3 DNA follows: TGTGCCAGCAGGAGGACAGGGGCTAGCTCCTACGAGCAGTACTTC.

DNA for the CDR3: TGCGCCAGCAGTTCAGTACGCGGGAGCACCTACAATGAGCAGTTCTTC. As protein: CASSSVRGSTYNEQFF. This chain connects TRBV4-1 to TRBJ2-1; TRBD2 matches 7 bases. Germline V gene lookup returns CDR1 MGHRA and CDR2 YSYEKL. This CDR3 is 16 amino acids long. V lost 6 bases and J lost 2; bases outside the gene matches: 10.

The V and J genes are TRBV21-1 and TRBJ2-7. TRBV21-1 is a known pseudogene. The CDR3 extends over 11 amino acids. In nucleotides, the CDR3 is TGTGCCAGCAGCGAAACTTACGAGCAGTACGTC. Translated, it gives CASSETYEQYV.

The V and J genes are TRBV12-3 or TRBV12-4 and TRBJ2-1; unclear D gene. V lost 6 bases, J lost 6 bases, and 9 bases lay in between. This CDR3 has 12 amino acids. This CDR3 reads CASRFVPNEQFF. Written as DNA, the CDR3 is TGTGCCAGCAGATTTGTTCCCAATGAGCAGTTCTTC.

V is TRBV20-1 and J is TRBJ1-4; possibly TRBD1 for D (6 bases). Trimming took 3 bases from V and 6 from J, leaving 11 bases between them. Germline CDR1 reads DFQATT; CDR2 reads SNEGSKA (reference sequence). The CDR3 contains 13 residues. The CDR3 reads CSASQGTDEKLFF. The CDR3 bases are TGCAGTGCTAGTCAGGGGACGGATGAAAAACTGTTTTTT.

The rearrangement joins TRBV19 to TRBJ2-3; no clear D. Germline V gene sequence: CDR1 LNHDA, CDR2 SQIVND (reference sequence). The CDR3 sequence is 15 residues long. V was trimmed by 9 bases and J by 2 bases, leaving 18 bases between them. The CDR3 DNA follows: TGTGCCAGCACCGCTGACAACCGACTCACAGATACGCAGTATTTT. As protein: CASTADNRLTDTQYF.

This chain joins TRBV27 and TRBJ2-7; TRBD2 matches 8 bases. CDR1 and CDR2 (germline): MNHEY, SMNVEV (reference sequence). V lost 5 bases to trimming and J lost 7 bases; unmatched junction nucleotides: 22. The CDR3 sequence is 18 residues long. The CDR3 DNA is TGTGCCAGCAGTCCCGTATACCCCGGCGCTAGCGGGCTAGTTGAGCAGTACTTC. Protein sequence: CASSPVYPGASGLVEQYF.

The chain has TRBV7-9 and TRBJ2-1; TRBD2 matches 11 bases. Germline V gene data show CDR1 as SEHNR and CDR2 as FQNEAQ (reference sequence). Germline trimming cut 3 bases from V and 8 bases from J; bases unmatched to any gene: 3. The CDR3 has 14 residues. In nucleotides, the CDR3 is TGTGCCAGCAGCTTTAGCGGGAGGGCTCATGAGCAGTTCTTC. It yields the protein CASSFSGRAHEQFF.

The rearrangement joins TRBV12-3 or TRBV12-4 to TRBJ2-1, with D perhaps TRBD2 (5 bases). V was clipped by 7 bases and J by 4 bases, with 26 bases between them. The CDR3 loop spans 18 amino acids. CDR3 sequence (DNA): TGTGCCAGCATCCCCCCTGCCTACCTAGCTCAAACTTACAATGAGCAGTTCTTC. This codes for CASIPPAYLAQTYNEQFF.